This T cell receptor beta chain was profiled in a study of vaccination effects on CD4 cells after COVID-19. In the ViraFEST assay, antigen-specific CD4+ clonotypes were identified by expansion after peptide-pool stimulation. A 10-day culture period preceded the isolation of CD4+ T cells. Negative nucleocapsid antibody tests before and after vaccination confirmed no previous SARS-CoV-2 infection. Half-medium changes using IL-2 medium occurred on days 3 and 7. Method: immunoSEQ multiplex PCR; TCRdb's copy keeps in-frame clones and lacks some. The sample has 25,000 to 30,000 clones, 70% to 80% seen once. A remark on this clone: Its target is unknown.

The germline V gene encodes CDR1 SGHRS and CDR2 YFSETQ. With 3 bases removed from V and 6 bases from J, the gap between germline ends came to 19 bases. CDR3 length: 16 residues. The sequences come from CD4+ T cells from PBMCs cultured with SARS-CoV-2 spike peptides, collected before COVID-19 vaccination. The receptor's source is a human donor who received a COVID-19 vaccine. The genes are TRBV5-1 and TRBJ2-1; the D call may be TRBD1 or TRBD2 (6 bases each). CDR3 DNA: TGCGCCAGCAGCTCTGGAGGGGGACCGCTCGTCAATGAGCAGTTCTTC. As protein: CASSSGGGPLVNEQFF.